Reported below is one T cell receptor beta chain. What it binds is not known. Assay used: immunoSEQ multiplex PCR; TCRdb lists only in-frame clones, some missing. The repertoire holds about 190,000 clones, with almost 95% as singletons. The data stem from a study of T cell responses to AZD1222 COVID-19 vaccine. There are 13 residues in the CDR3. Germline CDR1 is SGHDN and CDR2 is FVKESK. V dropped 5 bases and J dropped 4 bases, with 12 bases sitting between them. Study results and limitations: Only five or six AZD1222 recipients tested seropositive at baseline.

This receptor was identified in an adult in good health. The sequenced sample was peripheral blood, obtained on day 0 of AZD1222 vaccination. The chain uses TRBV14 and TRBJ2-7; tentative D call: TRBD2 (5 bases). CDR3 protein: CASSGLSGYEQYF. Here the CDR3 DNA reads TGTGCCAGCAGCGGTTTATCGGGGTACGAGCAGTACTTC.